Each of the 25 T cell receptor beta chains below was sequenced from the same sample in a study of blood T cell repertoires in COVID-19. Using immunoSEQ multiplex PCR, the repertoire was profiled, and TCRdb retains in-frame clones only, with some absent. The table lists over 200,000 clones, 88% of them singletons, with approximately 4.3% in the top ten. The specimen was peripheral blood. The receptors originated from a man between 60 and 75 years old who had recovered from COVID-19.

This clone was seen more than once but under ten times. This chain's CDR3 is CASSLEGREVSGNTIYF. Here the CDR3 DNA reads TGTGCCAGCAGCTTGGAGGGTAGGGAGGTTTCTGGAAACACCATATATTTT. The genes are TRBV5-4 and TRBJ1-3; the D is unclear. The CDR3 loop spans 17 amino acids. Germline V CDR1 and CDR2: SGHNT, YYREEE (reference sequence). Trimming pared 0 bases from V and 1 base from J, leaving 14 bases between.

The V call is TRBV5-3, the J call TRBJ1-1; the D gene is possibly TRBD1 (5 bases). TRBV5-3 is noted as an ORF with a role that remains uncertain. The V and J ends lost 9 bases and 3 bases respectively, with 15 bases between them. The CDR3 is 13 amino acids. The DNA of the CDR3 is TGTGCCACAAACGCAGGGTCAGACACTGAAGCTTTCTTT. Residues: CATNAGSDTEAFF.

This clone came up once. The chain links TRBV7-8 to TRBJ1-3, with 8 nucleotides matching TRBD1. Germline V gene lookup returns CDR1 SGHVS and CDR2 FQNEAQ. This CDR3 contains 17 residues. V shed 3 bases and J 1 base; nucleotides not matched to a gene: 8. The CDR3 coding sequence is TGTGCCAGCAGCTTCGCCTCCTGGACAGGGTCTGGAAACACCATATATTTT. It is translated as CASSFASWTGSGNTIYF.

CDR3 amino acids: CASSYSSKRASTDTQYF. Here the CDR3 DNA reads TGTGCCAGCAGTTACTCGAGCAAGCGGGCGAGCACAGATACGCAGTATTTT. This chain uses TRBV6-2 or TRBV6-3 with TRBJ2-3; a possible D gene is TRBD2 (6 bases). The ends were cut back, 0 bases at V and 0 bases at J, with 13 bases in the middle. Germline assignment: CDR1 MNHEY and CDR2 SVGEGT. CDR3 length: 17 residues.

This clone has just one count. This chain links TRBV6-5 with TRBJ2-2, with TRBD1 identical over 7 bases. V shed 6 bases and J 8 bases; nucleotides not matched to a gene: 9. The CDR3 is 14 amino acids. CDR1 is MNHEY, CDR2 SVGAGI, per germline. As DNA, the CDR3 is TGTGCCAGCAGCAGGGGCAGGGGGTGGGGGGAGCTGTTTTTT. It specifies CASSRGRGWGELFF.

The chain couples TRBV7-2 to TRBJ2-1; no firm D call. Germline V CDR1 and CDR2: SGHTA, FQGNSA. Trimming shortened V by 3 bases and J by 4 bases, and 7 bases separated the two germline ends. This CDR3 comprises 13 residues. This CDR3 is CASSFNAYNEQFF. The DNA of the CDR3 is TGTGCCAGCAGCTTTAACGCGTACAATGAGCAGTTCTTC.

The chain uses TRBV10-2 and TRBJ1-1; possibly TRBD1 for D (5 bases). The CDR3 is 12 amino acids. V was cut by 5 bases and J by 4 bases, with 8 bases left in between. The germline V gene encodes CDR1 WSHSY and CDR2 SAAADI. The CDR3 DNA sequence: TGCGCCAGCAGTTTCAGGGCCACTGAAGCTTTCTTT. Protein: CASSFRATEAFF.

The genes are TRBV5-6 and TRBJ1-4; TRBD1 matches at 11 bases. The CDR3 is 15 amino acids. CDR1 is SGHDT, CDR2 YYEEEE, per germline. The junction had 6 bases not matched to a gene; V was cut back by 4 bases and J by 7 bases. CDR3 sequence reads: CASSRAGTGGEKLFF. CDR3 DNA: TGTGCCAGCAGCAGAGCCGGGACAGGGGGTGAAAAACTGTTTTTT.

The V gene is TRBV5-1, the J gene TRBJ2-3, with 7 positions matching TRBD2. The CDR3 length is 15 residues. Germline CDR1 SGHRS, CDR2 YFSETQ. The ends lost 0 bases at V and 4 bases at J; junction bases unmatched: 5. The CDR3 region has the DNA TGCGCCAGCAGCTTGGTAGCGGGTGGGGCAGATACGCAGTATTTT. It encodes CASSLVAGGADTQYF.

Here the CDR3 DNA reads TGTGCCTGGAATCTGGGGGGGGCTCCCTACAATGAGCAGTTCTTC. This sequence encodes CAWNLGGAPYNEQFF. The chain is built from TRBV30 and TRBJ2-1; possible D gene TRBD2, 7 bases. Trimming shortened V by 4 bases and J by 2 bases, and 15 bases separated the two germline ends. CDR3 size: 15 residues. CDR1 GTSNPN and CDR2 SVGIG come from the germline V gene (reference sequence).

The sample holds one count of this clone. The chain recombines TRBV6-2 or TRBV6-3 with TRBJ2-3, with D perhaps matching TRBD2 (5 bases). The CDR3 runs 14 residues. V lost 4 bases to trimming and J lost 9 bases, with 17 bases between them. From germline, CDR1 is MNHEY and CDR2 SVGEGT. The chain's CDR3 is CASSSLAAAGTQYF. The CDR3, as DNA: TGTGCCAGCAGTTCGCTAGCCGCTGCAGGAACGCAGTATTTT.

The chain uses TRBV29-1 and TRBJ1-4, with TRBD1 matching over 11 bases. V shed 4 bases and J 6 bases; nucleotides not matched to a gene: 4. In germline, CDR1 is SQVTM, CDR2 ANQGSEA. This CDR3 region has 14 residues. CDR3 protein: CSVGTGGLDEKLFF. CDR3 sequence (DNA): TGCAGCGTTGGGACAGGGGGCCTTGATGAAAAACTGTTTTTT.

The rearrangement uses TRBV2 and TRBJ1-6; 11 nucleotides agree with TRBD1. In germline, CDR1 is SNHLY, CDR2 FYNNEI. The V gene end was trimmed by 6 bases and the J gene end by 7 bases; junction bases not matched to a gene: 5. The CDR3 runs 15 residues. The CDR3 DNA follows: TGTGCCAGCAGGGACAGGGGGCAGGAGAATTCACCCCTCCACTTT. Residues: CASRDRGQENSPLHF.

In nucleotides, the CDR3 is TGTGCCAGCACCGGTCAGGCAGGGGTGATGGTCCATGAGCAGTTCTTC. Encoded protein: CASTGQAGVMVHEQFF. V and J are TRBV11-2 and TRBJ2-1; possibly TRBD1 for D (6 bases). This CDR3 has 16 residues. Trimming cost V 7 bases and J 8 bases, with 24 bases left between them. Germline assignment: CDR1 SGHAT and CDR2 FQNNGV.

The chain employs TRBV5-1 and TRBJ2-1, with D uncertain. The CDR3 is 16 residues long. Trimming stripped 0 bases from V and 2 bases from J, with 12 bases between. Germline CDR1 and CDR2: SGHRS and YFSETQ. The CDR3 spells CASSLARLTAYNEQFF. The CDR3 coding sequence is TGCGCCAGCAGCTTGGCTCGGTTAACTGCCTACAATGAGCAGTTCTTC.

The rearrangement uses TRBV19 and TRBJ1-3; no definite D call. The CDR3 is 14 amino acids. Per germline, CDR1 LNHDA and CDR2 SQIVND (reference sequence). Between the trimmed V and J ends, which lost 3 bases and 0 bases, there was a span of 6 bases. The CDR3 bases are TGTGCCAGTAGTATTTCAGACTCTGGAAACACCATATATTTT. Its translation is CASSISDSGNTIYF. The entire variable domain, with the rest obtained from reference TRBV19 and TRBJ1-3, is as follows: DGGITQSPKYLFRKEGQNVTLSCEQNLNHDAMYWYRQDPGQGLRLIYYSQIVNDFQKGDIAEGYSVSREKKESFPLTVTSAQKNPTAFYLCASSISDSGNTIYFGEGSWLTVV.

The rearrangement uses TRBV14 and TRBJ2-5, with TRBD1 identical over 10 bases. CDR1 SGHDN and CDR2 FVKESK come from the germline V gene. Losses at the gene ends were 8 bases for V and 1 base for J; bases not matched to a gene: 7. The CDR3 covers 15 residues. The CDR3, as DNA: TGTGCCAGCGGCGACAGGGGGCTTGGCCAAGAGACCCAGTACTTC. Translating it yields CASGDRGLGQETQYF.

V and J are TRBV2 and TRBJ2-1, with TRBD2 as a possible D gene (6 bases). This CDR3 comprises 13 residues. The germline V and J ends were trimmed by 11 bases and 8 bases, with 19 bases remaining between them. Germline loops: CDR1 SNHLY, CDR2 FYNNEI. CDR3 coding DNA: TGTGCCGGCTCTGGAGGGCTGCAAGATGAGCAGTTCTTC. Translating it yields CAGSGGLQDEQFF.

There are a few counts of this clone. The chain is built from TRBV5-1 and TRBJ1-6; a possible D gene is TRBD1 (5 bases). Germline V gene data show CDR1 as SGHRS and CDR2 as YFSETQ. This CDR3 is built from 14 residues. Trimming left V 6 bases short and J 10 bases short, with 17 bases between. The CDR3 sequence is CASTMTGWGSPLHF. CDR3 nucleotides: TGCGCCAGCACAATGACGGGTTGGGGCTCACCCCTCCACTTT.

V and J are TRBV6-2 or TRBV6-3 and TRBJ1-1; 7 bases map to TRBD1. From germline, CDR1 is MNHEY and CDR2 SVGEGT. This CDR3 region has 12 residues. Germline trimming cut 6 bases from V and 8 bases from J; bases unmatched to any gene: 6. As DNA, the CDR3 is TGTGCCAGCAGCTGGGGACAGCTAGAAGCTTTCTTT. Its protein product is CASSWGQLEAFF.

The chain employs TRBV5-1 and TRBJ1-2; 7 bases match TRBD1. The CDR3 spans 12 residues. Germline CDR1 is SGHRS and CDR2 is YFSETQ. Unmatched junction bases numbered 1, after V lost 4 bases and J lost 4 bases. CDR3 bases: TGCGCCAGCAGCCAGGGGGGCTATGGCTACACCTTC. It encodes CASSQGGYGYTF.

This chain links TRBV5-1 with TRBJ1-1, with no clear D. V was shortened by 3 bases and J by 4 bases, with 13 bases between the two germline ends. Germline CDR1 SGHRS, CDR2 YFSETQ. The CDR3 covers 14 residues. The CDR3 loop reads CASSSRVGSTEAFF. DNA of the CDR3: TGCGCCAGCAGCTCCCGGGTGGGGAGCACTGAAGCTTTCTTT. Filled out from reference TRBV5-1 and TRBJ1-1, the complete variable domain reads KAGVTQTPRYLIKTRGQQVTLSCSPISGHRSVSWYQQTPGQGLQFLFEYFSETQRNKGNFPGRFSGRQFSNSRSEMNVSTLELGDSALYLCASSSRVGSTEAFFGQGTRLTVV.

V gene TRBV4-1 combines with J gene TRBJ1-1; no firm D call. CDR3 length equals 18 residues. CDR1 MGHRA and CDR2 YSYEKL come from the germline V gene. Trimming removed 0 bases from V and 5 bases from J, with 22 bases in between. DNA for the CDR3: TGCGCCAGCAGCCAAGAGTTTGAGGGCGGGCCAGGTGGAACTGAAGCTTTCTTT. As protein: CASSQEFEGGPGGTEAFF.

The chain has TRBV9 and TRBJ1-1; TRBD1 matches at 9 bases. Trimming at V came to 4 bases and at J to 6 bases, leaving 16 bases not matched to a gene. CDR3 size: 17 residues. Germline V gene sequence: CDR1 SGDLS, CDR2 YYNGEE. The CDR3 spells CASSISGDRALNAEAFF. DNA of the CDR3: TGTGCCAGCAGCATAAGCGGGGACAGGGCCCTTAATGCTGAAGCTTTCTTT. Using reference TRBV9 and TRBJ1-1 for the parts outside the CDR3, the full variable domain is DSGVTQTPKHLITATGQRVTLRCSPRSGDLSVYWYQQSLDQGLQFLIQYYNGEERAKGNILERFSAQQFPDLHSELNLSSLELGDSALYFCASSISGDRALNAEAFFGQGTRLTVV.

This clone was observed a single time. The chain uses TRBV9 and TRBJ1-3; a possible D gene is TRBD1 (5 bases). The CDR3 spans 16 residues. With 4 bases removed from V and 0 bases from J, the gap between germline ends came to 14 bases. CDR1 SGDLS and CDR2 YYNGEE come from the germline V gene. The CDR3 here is CASSSSGTVSGNTIYF. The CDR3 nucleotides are TGTGCCAGCAGCTCGAGCGGGACCGTCTCTGGAAACACCATATATTTT.